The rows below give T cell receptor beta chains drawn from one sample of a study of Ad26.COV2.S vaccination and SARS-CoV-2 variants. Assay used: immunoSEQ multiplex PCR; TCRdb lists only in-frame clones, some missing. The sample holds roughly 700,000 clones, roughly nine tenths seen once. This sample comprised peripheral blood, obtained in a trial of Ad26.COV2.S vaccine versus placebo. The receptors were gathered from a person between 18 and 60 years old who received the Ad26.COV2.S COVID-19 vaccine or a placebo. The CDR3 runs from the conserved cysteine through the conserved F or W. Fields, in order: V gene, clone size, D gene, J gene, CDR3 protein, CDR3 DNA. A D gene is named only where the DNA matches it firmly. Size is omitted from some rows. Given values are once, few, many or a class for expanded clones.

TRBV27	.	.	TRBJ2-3	CASSWVGVTDTQYF	TGTGCCAGCAGTTGGGTGGGGGTTACAGATACGCAGTATTTT
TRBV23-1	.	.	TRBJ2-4	CASSQALENIQYF	TGCGCCAGCAGTCAAGCGTTGGAAAACATTCAGTACTTC
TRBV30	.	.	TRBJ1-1	CAWIDYGDTEAFF	TGTGCCTGGATCGACTATGGAGACACTGAAGCTTTCTTT
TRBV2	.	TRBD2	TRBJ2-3	CASRETSVSTDTQYF	TGTGCCAGCAGAGAGACTAGCGTTAGCACAGATACGCAGTATTTT
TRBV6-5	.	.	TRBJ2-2	CASSYSGEHGELFF	TGTGCCAGCAGTTACTCAGGGGAACACGGGGAGCTGTTTTTT
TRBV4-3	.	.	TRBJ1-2	CASSHRENYGYTF	TGCGCCAGCAGCCACAGGGAGAACTATGGCTACACCTTC
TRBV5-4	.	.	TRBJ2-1	CASSSTDSSYNEQFF	TGTGCCAGCAGCTCGACCGATAGCTCCTACAATGAGCAGTTCTTC
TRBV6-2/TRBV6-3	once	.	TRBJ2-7	CASSSPNYEQYF	TGTGCCAGCAGTTCCCCAAACTACGAGCAGTACTTC
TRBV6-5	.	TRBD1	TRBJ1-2	CASSLTGDYGYTF	TGTGCCAGCAGCCTCACAGGGGACTATGGCTACACCTTC
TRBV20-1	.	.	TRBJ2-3	CSASLGDTQYF	TGCAGTGCTAGCCTCGGGGATACGCAGTATTTT
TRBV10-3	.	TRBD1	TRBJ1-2	CATWAQGARGYTF	TGTGCCACCTGGGCACAGGGGGCAAGAGGCTACACCTTC
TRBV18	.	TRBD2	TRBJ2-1	CASSPPSGGSNEQFF	TGTGCCAGCTCACCTCCTAGCGGAGGGAGCAATGAGCAGTTCTTC
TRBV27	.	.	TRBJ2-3	CASSLLGYYTDTQYF	TGTGCCAGCAGTTTATTGGGGTACTACACAGATACGCAGTATTTT
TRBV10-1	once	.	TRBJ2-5	CASIGTKETQYF	TGCGCCAGTATCGGGACAAAAGAGACCCAGTACTTC
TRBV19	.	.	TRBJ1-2	CASSTGLFEGYTF	TGTGCCAGTAGTACGGGACTCTTTGAAGGCTACACCTTC
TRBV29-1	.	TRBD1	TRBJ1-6	CSVRTGATYNSPLHF	TGCAGCGTTAGGACAGGAGCTACCTATAATTCACCCCTCCACTTT
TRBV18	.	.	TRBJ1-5	CASSPQDLDQPQHF	TGTGCCAGCTCACCCCAGGACTTAGATCAGCCCCAGCATTTT